This T cell receptor (beta chain) was documented in a study of shared clonotypes between healthy human individuals. Turning to the study itself: Researchers assigned three CD4 naive, three CD4 memory, two CD8 naive and one CD8 memory plate to each donor.

Each sample came from a Caucasian adult donor living in Nashville, Tennessee. In the authors' methods: Filtering differed for immunoSEQ, which gave only junction sequences without quality scores. Sequencing used immunoSEQ multiplex PCR; TCRdb keeps in-frame clones, though not all of them. V, J and clone size are those of that table, while D and trimming were read from the DNA. This sample has approximately 740,000 clones, with around 67% found just once. Worth noting for this clone: Since a much larger clone is just one base distant, this may be a read error. Distinct nucleotide sequences in the sample also encode this CDR3.

V was clipped by 0 bases and J by 0 bases, with 7 bases between them. Germline V CDR1 and CDR2: SGHRS, YFSETQ. The CDR3 extends over 15 amino acids. The sequence was collected from a woman aged 30 to 39 in good health. Sequencing was performed on memory CD4+ T cells sorted from blood. Regarding subset: CD45RA-negative fraction. This chain uses TRBV5-1 with TRBJ1-3; maybe TRBD1 (5 bases). CDR3: CASSLAGDSGNTIYF. The CDR3 DNA reads TGCGCCAGCAGCTTGGCGGGGGACTCTGGAAACACCATATATTTT. The whole variable domain, filled in from reference TRBV5-1 and TRBJ1-3, reads KAGVTQTPRYLIKTRGQQVTLSCSPISGHRSVSWYQQTPGQGLQFLFEYFSETQRNKGNFPGRFSGRQFSNSRSEMNVSTLELGDSALYLCASSLAGDSGNTIYFGEGSWLTVV.